The sequence of this T cell receptor (beta chain) was determined in a study of blood T cell repertoires in COVID-19. About the research overall: Material from acute and convalescent COVID-19 was sourced from the United States, Italy and Spain. From T cells, B-cell-depleted T cells, or PBMCs came the material, which was cDNA or gDNA.

Original processing notes: Reference gene primer amplification yielded estimated nucleated cell counts. Profiled with immunoSEQ multiplex PCR; TCRdb holds only in-frame clones, not every one. That table supplies the V and J calls and clone size; D and trimming were determined from the DNA. The profile shows about 80,000 clones, roughly 85% of them singletons. With 3 bases clipped from V and 9 bases from J, the junction kept 6 bases outside the gene matches. CDR3 length equals 15 residues. CDR1 and CDR2 from the germline V gene are MNHEY and SMNVEV (reference sequence). The sample was peripheral blood. The sequence came from a woman older than 75 with active or convalescent COVID-19. The gene calls are TRBV27 and TRBJ2-1; 12 bases match TRBD1. For the CDR3, the DNA is TGTGCCAGCAGTTTTTGGGACAGGGGGCGCCGTGAGCAGTTCTTC. Translation: CASSFWDRGRREQFF.